This T cell receptor (beta chain) was retrieved from a study of OX40 agonist ivuxolimab in advanced cancers. From germline, CDR1 is LNHDA and CDR2 SQIVND (reference sequence). The V gene lost 1 base and the J gene lost 2 bases, with 9 bases spanning the gap. The CDR3 contains 14 residues. The study's findings and limits: Both CD4+ and CD8+ T cell populations in blood had undergone clonal expansion by week 6 at 0.1 to 3.0 mg/kg. Some nonresponders also had low normalized T-cell clonal expansion. Among expanded peripheral T cells, antigen specificity went undetermined.

The assay was immunoSEQ multiplex PCR, and TCRdb's table has in-frame clones only and misses some. The data contain 55,000 to 80,000 clones, roughly 89% of them singletons. Details on this clone: The antigen is not known.

The sequence came from an adult with an advanced solid tumor such as melanoma, head and neck, liver or kidney cancer. The chain combines TRBV19 with TRBJ2-7; D unclear. The sample was CD4+ or CD8+ T cells sorted from blood, taken in a trial of the OX40 agonist ivuxolimab. As DNA, the CDR3 is TGTGCCAGTAGTATAGGGCCAAGAACCTACGAGCAGTACTTC. Translated, it gives CASSIGPRTYEQYF.